This T cell receptor beta chain stems from a study of Graves' ophthalmopathy and Graves' hyperthyroidism. Germline loops: CDR1 SGHRS, CDR2 YFSETQ. Trimming left V 4 bases short and J 5 bases short, with 12 bases between. This CDR3 has 13 residues. Many counts were recorded for this clonotype. The sequenced template was RNA, covering the TCR beta CDR3 region. An opening RT-PCR round employed HTBI primers and preceded a second-round multiplex PCR. TCRdb re-called the multiplex PCR reads with MiXCR, one entry per CDR3 protein. The sample contains hundreds of thousands of distinct CDR3 sequences, 22% of which appear only once. Aged 18 to 65, hyperthyroidism patients had new diagnoses of under 2 months' duration. Symptoms, serum thyroxine and TRAb, thyroid ultrasound, and orbital computed tomography formed the diagnostic basis.

The specimen sequenced was peripheral blood. The clonotype comes from a woman aged 18-29 years with stable Graves' hyperthyroidism. Some clones in this sample may be carry-over from other donors' samples. The gene calls are TRBV5-1 and TRBJ1-1; possibly TRBD1 for D (5 bases). This CDR3 is CASSNTGGTEAFF. Here the CDR3 DNA reads TGCGCCAGCAGCAATACAGGTGGAACTGAAGCTTTCTTT. The full variable domain, with the rest looked up from reference TRBV5-1 and TRBJ1-1, is KAGVTQTPRYLIKTRGQQVTLSCSPISGHRSVSWYQQTPGQGLQFLFEYFSETQRNKGNFPGRFSGRQFSNSRSEMNVSTLELGDSALYLCASSNTGGTEAFFGQGTRLTVV.